These 22 T cell receptor beta chains share one sample of origin, sequenced in a study of T cell repertoires in cytomegalovirus infection. One entry per CDR3 protein, called by TCRdb with MiXCR from the reads. Among a few hundred thousand distinct CDR3 sequences listed, roughly 29% were seen once. The sequenced sample consisted of PBMCs. The receptors were gathered from a human donor in good health (CMV status not recorded). Some clones in this sample may be carry-over from other donors' samples.

This sequence joins TRBV15 and TRBJ2-3; D unclear. Germline lookup yields CDR1 LNHNV and CDR2 YYDKDF (reference sequence). Trimming cost V 0 bases and J 2 bases, with 15 bases left between them. The CDR3 contains 17 residues. The DNA for the CDR3 is TGTGCCACCAGCAGAGATGGTGGATCGGACCTCACAGATACGCAGTATTTT. Amino acid sequence: CATSRDGGSDLTDTQYF. Based on the CDR3 plus reference TRBV15 and TRBJ2-3, the full variable domain is DAMVIQNPRYQVTQFGKPVTLSCSQTLNHNVMYWYQQKSSQAPKLLFHYYDKDFNNEADTPDNFQSRRPNTSFCFLDIRSPGLGDTAMYLCATSRDGGSDLTDTQYFGPGTRLTVL.

Only a few counts were recorded for this clonotype. The chain joins TRBV4-3 to TRBJ2-7, with a possible D match to TRBD2 (5 bases). The CDR3 runs 14 residues. Germline lookup yields CDR1 LGHNA and CDR2 YSLEER. V was pared by 0 bases and J by 2 bases, with 8 bases between. For the CDR3, the DNA is TGCGCCAGCAGCCAAGAGGCCGGGGCCTACGAGCAGTACTTC. This sequence encodes CASSQEAGAYEQYF.

This clonotype was seen only a few times. V gene TRBV11-2 combines with J gene TRBJ2-7, with 9 bases that match TRBD2. V gave up 4 bases and J gave up 7 bases; unmatched junction bases: 11. CDR1 and CDR2 from the germline V gene are SGHAT and FQNNGV. The CDR3 length is 15 residues. The CDR3 loop reads CASSWGAGGSGEQYV. The CDR3 coding sequence is TGTGCCAGCAGCTGGGGGGCGGGGGGGTCGGGGGAGCAGTACGTC.

The chain is built from TRBV18 and TRBJ2-4; D might be TRBD1 (7 bases). The germline V gene encodes CDR1 KGHSH and CDR2 LQKENI. With 6 bases removed from V and 5 bases from J, the gap between germline ends came to 11 bases. This CDR3 region has 13 residues. CDR3 sequence (DNA): TGTGCCAGCTCGGCGGGGACAGAAAACATTCAGTACTTC. This gives the protein CASSAGTENIQYF.

This clonotype showed up just a few times. J is TRBJ2-1 and V is TRBV25-1; 10 nucleotides match TRBD2. CDR1 MGHDK and CDR2 SYGVNS come from the germline V gene. The length of the CDR3 is 18 residues. V shed 1 base, J shed 4 bases, and the junction held 10 bases outside the gene matches. The DNA of the CDR3 is TGTGCCAGCAGTGAATTTCTCGACACTAGCGGGACGTACAATGAGCAGTTCTTC. This encodes CASSEFLDTSGTYNEQFF.

The genes are TRBV18 and TRBJ2-1; D is unclear. Per germline, CDR1 KGHSH and CDR2 LQKENI. The CDR3 runs to 15 residues. V lost 2 bases and J lost 10, with 18 bases in between. CDR3 residues: CASSPVLSSFREQFF. The CDR3 bases are TGTGCCAGCTCACCAGTCTTATCCTCCTTCAGAGAGCAGTTCTTC.

This chain links TRBV6-1 with TRBJ1-1, with unresolved D. The CDR3 contains 14 residues. Germline-derived CDR1 and CDR2 are MNHNS and SASEGT. The ends were cut back, 3 bases at V and 7 bases at J, with 15 bases in the middle. The CDR3 region has the DNA TGTGCCAGCAGTGATCTTGTCGGGCTAGGTGAAGCTTTCTTT. Translation: CASSDLVGLGEAFF.

The table lists this clonotype with a few counts. This rearrangement joins TRBV7-4 to TRBJ1-1; 9 bases are shared with TRBD1. The J segment lost 5 bases and the V segment lost 6 bases, leaving 7 bases of the junction unmatched. The germline V gene has CDR1 SGHVT and CDR2 SQSDAQ. This CDR3 comprises 14 residues. CDR3 in DNA: TGTGCCAGCAGGACAGGGGGAGGTGGTACTGAAGCTTTCTTT. This codes for CASRTGGGGTEAFF. The full variable domain, in which reference TRBV7-4 and TRBJ1-1 provide the parts outside the CDR3, is GAGVSQSPRYKVAKRGRDVALRCDSISGHVTLYWYRQTLGQGSEVLTYSQSDAQRDKSGRPSGRFSAERPERSVSTLKIQRTEQGDSAVYLCASRTGGGGTEAFFGQGTRLTVV.

This chain joins TRBV6-1 and TRBJ1-1; D is unresolved. Germline values: CDR1 MNHNS, CDR2 SASEGT. This CDR3 has 13 residues. V lost 10 bases, J lost 4 bases, and 16 bases lay in between. CDR3: CATRFPGITEAFF. The CDR3 DNA sequence: TGTGCCACCCGATTTCCGGGGATCACTGAAGCTTTCTTT.

This clonotype has a handful of counts. The chain joins TRBV28 to TRBJ2-4; no clear D gene. V lost 5 bases and J 3 bases, leaving 14 bases between the germline ends. The CDR3 consists of 15 residues. Germline V CDR1 and CDR2: MDHEN, SYDVKM. The CDR3 region is CASSPGRARKNIQYF. The CDR3 DNA sequence: TGTGCCAGCAGTCCCGGTCGGGCCCGCAAAAACATTCAGTACTTC.

The rearrangement joins TRBV5-6 to TRBJ2-3; TRBD2 aligns across 7 bases. The CDR3 runs to 15 residues. The germline gives CDR1 SGHDT, CDR2 YYEEEE. Trimming took 2 bases from V and 4 from J; bases not matched to a gene: 7. In DNA form, the CDR3 reads TGTGCCAGCAGCTTCCGTCGGGCGGGGGCAGATACGCAGTATTTT. Its protein is CASSFRRAGADTQYF.

This clonotype was seen many times. The chain employs TRBV7-9 and TRBJ1-5; TRBD1 might be the D (6 bases). The V end lost 0 bases, the J end lost 6 bases, and 12 bases lay between the germline ends. CDR1 is SEHNR and CDR2 is FQNEAQ in the germline V gene (reference sequence). CDR3 length: 15 amino acids. As DNA, the CDR3 is TGTGCCAGCAGCTTAGCGGCAGGGGACGGTCAGCCCCAGCATTTT. This translates into CASSLAAGDGQPQHF.

This clonotype turned up a few times. This sequence joins TRBV4-3 and TRBJ2-3; D is unclear. Trimming removed 6 bases at V and 0 bases at J, with 10 bases between. Looked up from germline, CDR1 is LGHNA and CDR2 is YSLEER. The CDR3 is 14 residues long. The CDR3 sequence: CASSYSRSTDTQYF. In DNA form, the CDR3 reads TGCGCCAGCAGTTATAGCAGAAGCACAGATACGCAGTATTTT.

The chain joins TRBV30 to TRBJ1-1; D is uncertain. The CDR3 extends over 13 amino acids. The V end lost 4 bases, the J end lost 1 base, and 10 bases lay between the germline ends. Germline CDR1 and CDR2: GTSNPN and SVGIG (reference sequence). CDR3 in DNA: TGTGCCTGGACTTACGTTTCGAACACTGAAGCTTTCTTT. It is translated as CAWTYVSNTEAFF.

In its sample, this clonotype was seen many times. V and J are TRBV7-2 and TRBJ2-1; the match to TRBD2 covers 9 bases. J gave up 8 bases and V 0 bases, and 2 bases lay outside the gene matches. Germline V CDR1 and CDR2: SGHTA, FQGNSA. The CDR3 loop spans 14 amino acids. The CDR3 DNA reads TGTGCCAGCAGCTTAGCTAGCGGGAGACATGAGCAGTTCTTC. Protein: CASSLASGRHEQFF.

The J gene is TRBJ2-2, the V gene TRBV12-3 or TRBV12-4; 12 nucleotides agree with TRBD2. V lost 3 bases, J lost 3 bases, and 8 bases stayed unmatched. The CDR3 extends over 18 amino acids. In DNA, the CDR3 is TGTGCCAGCAGTTTGGGCCGCCTAGCGGGAGGGTACACCGGGGAGCTGTTTTTT. Protein: CASSLGRLAGGYTGELFF.

This clonotype appeared many times. The rearrangement links TRBV12-3 or TRBV12-4 to TRBJ1-4, with 10 bases identical to TRBD1. V lost 11 bases and J lost 8; bases outside the gene matches: 5. The CDR3 consists of 12 residues. The CDR3 region has the DNA TGTGCCTCCCGGACAGGGGGGGAAAAACTGTTTTTT. Translated, it gives CASRTGGEKLFF.

In this sample, this clonotype turned up a few times. The rearrangement links TRBV6-2 or TRBV6-3 to TRBJ2-7; D not certain. CDR1 is MNHEY and CDR2 is SVGEGT in the germline V gene. Trimming left V 5 bases short and J 2 bases short, with 7 bases between. The CDR3 extends over 12 amino acids. CDR3 coding DNA: TGTGCCAGCAGTGACACTACCTACGAGCAGTACGTC. Translated, it gives CASSDTTYEQYV.

There are a few counts of this clonotype. In DNA, the CDR3 is TGTGCCAGCAGCTTTGCTTGGGGAGATACGCAGTATTTT. This translates into CASSFAWGDTQYF. The rearrangement uses TRBV5-6 and TRBJ2-3; D gene unclear. Trimming removed 2 bases at V and 5 bases at J, with 9 bases between. Per the germline V gene, CDR1 is SGHDT and CDR2 is YYEEEE. The CDR3 has 13 amino acids.

There are many counts of this clonotype. The chain links TRBV7-2 to TRBJ1-2, with D hard to call. CDR1 and CDR2 (germline): SGHTA, FQGNSA. This CDR3 spans 13 amino acids. The V end was cut by 0 bases, the J end by 8 bases, with 10 bases between. CDR3 bases: TGTGCCAGCAGCTTAGCCGGGGAGAAGGGCTACACCTTC. This codes for CASSLAGEKGYTF.

J is TRBJ1-1 and V is TRBV20-1; 8 nucleotides match TRBD1. The CDR3 totals 16 residues. Germline V CDR1 and CDR2: DFQATT, SNEGSKA (reference sequence). V shed 1 base, J shed 3 bases, and the junction held 10 bases outside the gene matches. CDR3 amino acids: CSARAPGGLKDTEAFF. The CDR3 coding sequence is TGCAGTGCTAGAGCCCCAGGGGGCTTGAAGGACACTGAAGCTTTCTTT.

This clonotype has only a few counts. J is TRBJ2-1 and V is TRBV4-3, with D uncertain. CDR1 and CDR2 (germline): LGHNA, YSLEER. V was clipped by 0 bases and J by 2 bases, with 11 bases between them. The CDR3 runs to 16 residues. CDR3 amino acids: CASSQDIAATYNEQFF. Written as DNA, the CDR3 is TGCGCCAGCAGCCAAGATATTGCGGCAACCTACAATGAGCAGTTCTTC.